This T cell receptor beta chain was found in a study of shared clonotypes between healthy human individuals. Division of CD4+ cells produced a CD45RA+ naive subset and a CD45RA-negative memory subset. With respect to this clone: Its antigen remains unknown.

Study outcomes and limitations: Sequencing depth was expected to affect clonotype sharing among donors.

The assay was run at deep level. Clones were read by immunoSEQ multiplex PCR, and TCRdb kept only the in-frame ones, dropping some. The profile shows roughly 1,500,000 clones, around 98% of them singletons. This CDR3 comprises 13 residues. Germline-derived CDR1 and CDR2 are MNHEY and SMNVEV (reference sequence). Losses at the gene ends were 5 bases for V and 4 bases for J; bases not matched to a gene: 5. J is TRBJ2-7 and V is TRBV27; 7 bases are a match to TRBD2. This clonotype originated in a man aged 25 to 40 in good health. The sample was naive CD4+ T cells sorted from blood. Subset defined: CD45RA+ positively selected. The chain's CDR3 is CASSGGRAYEQYF. The CDR3 DNA reads TGTGCCAGCAGTGGCGGGAGAGCTTACGAGCAGTACTTC.